The 5 T cell receptor beta chains given below trace back to one sample, sequenced in a study of cytomegalovirus exposure and HLA in healthy donors. Primers included in the PCR were 60 Vbeta and 13 Jbeta primers. TCRdb's copy holds only in-frame clones and misses some; the assay was immunoSEQ multiplex PCR. The table includes about 130,000 clones, less than 80% detected once. The sample comprised PBMCs. The receptors stem from a woman in her forties or fifties in good health and CMV-seronegative.

The rearrangement links TRBV28 to TRBJ1-3, with D hard to call. The length of the CDR3 is 12 residues. Deletions cut 3 bases from V and 13 bases from J, with 13 bases between. In germline, CDR1 is MDHEN, CDR2 SYDVKM. CDR3 sequence: CASSLEGAKIYF. Written as DNA, the CDR3 is TGTGCCAGCAGTTTGGAGGGAGCCAAGATATATTTT.

The table lists this clone with a few counts. The rearrangement links TRBV6-4 to TRBJ1-2; the D is unclear. CDR3 length: 12 amino acids. CDR1 and CDR2 from the germline V gene are MRHNA and SNTAGT. V dropped 7 bases and J dropped 3 bases, with 9 bases sitting between them. The CDR3 DNA reads TGTGCCAGCACAGGCGGGTACTATGGCTACACCTTC. It translates to CASTGGYYGYTF.

This clone was picked up one time. The V gene is TRBV19, the J gene TRBJ2-1; D ambiguous. Germline V gene data show CDR1 as LNHDA and CDR2 as SQIVND (reference sequence). Trimming took off 0 bases at V and 2 bases at J, with 11 bases between the two ends. The CDR3 is 16 residues long. This CDR3 is CASSIERVTPYNEQFF. DNA of the CDR3: TGTGCCAGTAGTATAGAGCGAGTTACGCCCTACAATGAGCAGTTCTTC.

The V gene is TRBV11-2, the J gene TRBJ2-7; 8 bases are shared with TRBD1. Germline-derived CDR1 and CDR2 are SGHAT and FQNNGV. Trimming at V came to 4 bases and at J to 7 bases, leaving 6 bases not matched to a gene. The CDR3 sequence is 13 residues long. DNA of the CDR3: TGTGCCAGCAGCTACCGGACAGGGAGGGAGCAGTACTTC. Translation: CASSYRTGREQYF.

This chain's CDR3 is CASSQDRDSLFYGYTF. In nucleotides, the CDR3 is TGTGCCAGCAGCCAAGATCGGGACAGCTTATTCTATGGCTACACCTTC. V gene TRBV4-2 combines with J gene TRBJ1-2, with 7 bases lining up with TRBD1. Germline trimming cut 0 bases from V and 4 bases from J; bases unmatched to any gene: 8. The CDR3 sequence is 16 residues long. Germline assignment: CDR1 LGHNA and CDR2 YNFKEQ.